This is a list of T cell receptor beta chains from one sample in a study of blood T cell repertoires in COVID-19. Method: immunoSEQ multiplex PCR; TCRdb's copy keeps in-frame clones and lacks some. The repertoire holds a few hundred thousand clones, about 87% seen once, with approximately 1.8% in the top ten. The sample comprised PBMCs or T cells enriched from blood (not recorded which). The receptor source for this set is a man between 40 and 49 years old in a cohort exposed to, infected with or recovered from COVID-19 (not recorded which). Each CDR3 is given with its conserved first and last residue. Each record gives: clone size, J gene, CDR3 length, D gene, V gene, CDR3 DNA, CDR3 protein. A D gene is named only where the DNA matches it firmly. Some rows have no size entry. The others give once, few or many, or a class for an expanded clone.

>once|TRBJ1-4|16|TRBD1|TRBV5-1
TGCGCCAGCAGCACTACCGCCGGGACAGGGGGTGAAAAACTGTTTTTT
CASSTTAGTGGEKLFF
>once|TRBJ2-3|14|TRBD1|TRBV11-1
TGTGCCAGCAGCTCGGGACAGGGTCCGGATACGCAGTATTTT
CASSSGQGPDTQYF
>.|TRBJ2-1|16|TRBD2|TRBV3-1/TRBV3-2
TGTGCCAGCAGCCATGTGACTAGCGGGCGTCCCAATGAGCAGTTCTTC
CASSHVTSGRPNEQFF
>.|TRBJ1-4|18|.|TRBV6-6
TGTGCCAGCAGTCTCCAAGGGGGACACAGGGAAGTTGGAGAAAAACTGTTTTTT
CASSLQGGHREVGEKLFF
>once|TRBJ1-2|13|.|TRBV10-1
TGCGCCAGCAGTCAGGGCGCTAACTATGGCTACACCTTC
CASSQGANYGYTF
>.|TRBJ1-5|13|.|TRBV5-4
TGTGCCAGCAGCTTGGATCAAAATCAGCCCCAGCATTTT
CASSLDQNQPQHF
>many|TRBJ2-7|17|TRBD2|TRBV19
TGTGCCAGTAGTATAACCCTGACCGGGACTAGCGCCTACGAGCAGTACTTC
CASSITLTGTSAYEQYF
>few|TRBJ2-7|12|.|TRBV6-5
TGTGCCAGACCCCGTGGGGGCCACGAGCAGTACTTC
CARPRGGHEQYF
>.|TRBJ1-1|13|.|TRBV30
TGTGCCTGGAGTGTAGGGGCGGGGACTGAAGCTTTCTTT
CAWSVGAGTEAFF
>.|TRBJ2-1|16|.|TRBV5-1
TGCGCCAGCAGTTCTCGGGGTCTGGGGATTTCGAATGAGCAGTTCTTC
CASSSRGLGISNEQFF
>.|TRBJ1-6|19|TRBD1|TRBV27
TGTGCCAGCAGTTTACGTACTCCGGGACAGGGGGGCTATAATTCACCCCTCCACTTT
CASSLRTPGQGGYNSPLHF
>.|TRBJ2-1|16|TRBD2|TRBV18
TGTGCCAGCTCACCACCAACAGGACTAGCGGGAGTTGAGCAGTTCTTC
CASSPPTGLAGVEQFF
>.|TRBJ2-2|18|TRBD2|TRBV6-2/TRBV6-3
TGTGCCAGCAGTCCCGGACTAGCGGGGGAATCGAACACCGGGGAGCTGTTTTTT
CASSPGLAGESNTGELFF
>.|TRBJ2-1|14|.|TRBV3-1/TRBV3-2
TGTGCCAGCAGCCCACTGAGCGGGTCTAATGAGCAGTTCTTC
CASSPLSGSNEQFF
>.|TRBJ2-7|12|TRBD2|TRBV2
TGTGCCAGCAGTGGGACTAGCGACGAGCAGTACTTC
CASSGTSDEQYF
>.|TRBJ1-2|13|.|TRBV19
TGTGCCAGTAGTCTACAGGGAAACTATGGCTACACCTTC
CASSLQGNYGYTF